The rows below give T cell receptor beta chains drawn from one sample of a study of blood T cell repertoires in COVID-19. TCRdb keeps only in-frame clones here, not all; method: immunoSEQ multiplex PCR. This sample has over 100,000 clones; 88% occur once, and the top ten carry under 13%. The sample taken for sequencing was peripheral blood. All receptors derive from a man aged 45-65 years with acute or convalescent COVID-19. The CDR3 runs from the conserved cysteine through the conserved F or W.

>12|TRBV28|TRBJ1-5
CASSLLPQPQHF
>14|TRBV5-6|TRBJ1-2
CASSSRQGRWGYTF
>14|TRBV30|TRBJ1-1
CAWTSGTIGLGAFF
>16|TRBV19|TRBJ2-3
CASSIRSGALTDTQYF
>14|TRBV18|TRBJ1-4
CASSPRGTNEKLFF
>15|TRBV7-9|TRBJ2-7
CASSPRTGKGYEQYF
>17|TRBV7-9|TRBJ2-1
CASSPPPAGQGFNEQFF
>12|TRBV7-9|TRBJ2-1
CASSWGNNEQFF
>13|TRBV6-4|TRBJ2-3
CASSYRPTDTQYF
>14|TRBV5-1|TRBJ1-1
CASSSQGGDTEAFF
>12|TRBV3-1/TRBV3-2|TRBJ1-1
CASSQDSSEAFF
>15|TRBV5-1|TRBJ1-5
CASSLQGAMGQPQHF
>14|TRBV4-1|TRBJ1-1
CASSRTGGRTEAFF
>15|TRBV27|TRBJ2-5
CASSTTVASEGTQYF
>13|TRBV28|TRBJ2-5
CASSLTGGETQYF
>16|TRBV18|TRBJ1-6
CASSPSRGINNSPLHF
>13|TRBV28|TRBJ2-1
CAITSGNYNEQFF
>15|TRBV2|TRBJ1-5
CASNVQGGNNQPQHF
>17|TRBV27|TRBJ1-1
CASSLGRDRRSVTEAFF
>14|TRBV5-1|TRBJ1-1
CASSPSTGNTEAFF
>14|TRBV7-9|TRBJ1-2
CASSSGKGRSGYTF
>15|TRBV19|TRBJ1-1
CASSIQTGGNTEAFF
>15|TRBV29-1|TRBJ1-1
CSGQSGTGGNTEAFF
>13|TRBV18|TRBJ1-2
CASSPTANYGYTF
>15|TRBV4-2|TRBJ2-7
CASSQATGAMYEQYF
>15|TRBV9|TRBJ1-3
CASSPQGVYGNTIYF
>13|TRBV18|TRBJ2-1
CASSPPAVVEQFF
>13|TRBV5-4|TRBJ1-4
CASSPDRSEKLFF
>13|TRBV5-1|TRBJ1-2
CASSLEVTYGYTF
>13|TRBV6-5|TRBJ1-2
CASGQLLSYGYTF
>14|TRBV30|TRBJ2-4
CAWAKGQFKNIQYF
>15|TRBV5-1|TRBJ1-6
CASSLAGTGDSPLHF
>14|TRBV6-6|TRBJ1-4
CASSSRQGGEKLFF
>15|TRBV9|TRBJ1-2
CASSVGTFTNYGYTF
>13|TRBV13|TRBJ2-7
CASSSGGESEQYF
>16|TRBV18|TRBJ1-4
CASSVLQGAGDEKLFF
>13|TRBV11-1|TRBJ2-7
CASSYSRAYEQYF
>14|TRBV7-8|TRBJ2-7
CASSDRDRAYEQYF
>15|TRBV5-1|TRBJ2-1
CASSLRQQAGNEQFF
>16|TRBV18|TRBJ1-1
CASSPTRTGSNTEAFF
>13|TRBV28|TRBJ2-7
CASRKTGLVEQYF
>15|TRBV4-2|TRBJ1-2
CASSPGQTPNYGYTF
>14|TRBV18|TRBJ1-2
CASSLGTGGFGYTF
>13|TRBV6-5|TRBJ1-4
CASTGLNGEKLFF
>16|TRBV10-3|TRBJ1-2
CAISESNRGPSYGYTF
>13|TRBV7-9|TRBJ1-5
CASSFGGNQPQHF
>13|TRBV10-3|TRBJ1-5
CAISEGARGPQHF
>13|TRBV28|TRBJ1-2
CASSFPGAGGYTF
>14|TRBV28|TRBJ2-7
CASSFVTYSYEQYF
>16|TRBV12-1|TRBJ2-3
CASSLRTSGGGDTQYF
>14|TRBV9|TRBJ2-5
CASSPHGQFETQYF